The entry below describes one T cell receptor (beta chain). Under the authors' procedure: Amplified reference gene primers provided the basis for estimating nucleated cell counts. Profiling relied on immunoSEQ multiplex PCR, and the TCRdb table lists in-frame clones only, not all of them. That table supplies the V and J calls and clone size; D and trimming were determined from the DNA. The table records 79,000 or so clones, about 90% of them present only once. Per the germline V gene, CDR1 is SGHVS and CDR2 is FNYEAQ. The ends were cut back, 5 bases at V and 2 bases at J, with 12 bases in the middle. The length of the CDR3 is 14 residues. The sample is drawn from a study of blood T cell repertoires in COVID-19. Study background: Both acute and convalescent COVID-19 samples were obtained from the United States, Italy and Spain. PBMCs, B-cell-depleted T cells, or T cells were the source of the cDNA or gDNA that made up the material.

The specimen was peripheral blood. V and J are TRBV7-6 and TRBJ2-5; unclear D gene. This clonotype was obtained from a human donor in a cohort sampled during active COVID-19. The CDR3 region has the DNA TGTGCCAGCAGCCTACCCCCTCCGCAAGAGACCCAGTACTTC. This translates into CASSLPPPQETQYF.